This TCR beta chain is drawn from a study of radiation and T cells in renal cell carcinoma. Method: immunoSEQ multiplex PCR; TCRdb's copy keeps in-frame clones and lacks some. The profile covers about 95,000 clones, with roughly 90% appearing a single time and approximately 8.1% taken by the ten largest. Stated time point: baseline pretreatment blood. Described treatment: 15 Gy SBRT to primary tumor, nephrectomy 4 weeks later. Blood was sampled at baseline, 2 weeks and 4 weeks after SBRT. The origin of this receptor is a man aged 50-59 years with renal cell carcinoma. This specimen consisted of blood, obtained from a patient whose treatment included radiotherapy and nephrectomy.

CDR3 sequence reads: CASSEALSNQPQHF. The CDR3, as DNA: TGTGCCAGCAGTGAAGCCCTCAGCAATCAGCCCCAGCATTTT. The chain is built from TRBV2 and TRBJ1-5, with no clear D. The CDR3 sequence is 14 residues long. Trimming pared 0 bases from V and 1 base from J, leaving 4 bases between. CDR1 is SNHLY, CDR2 FYNNEI, per germline. Full variable domain (outside the CDR3, taken from reference TRBV2 and TRBJ1-5): EPEVTQTPSHQVTQMGQEVILRCVPISNHLYFYWYRQILGQKVEFLVSFYNNEISEKSEIFDDQFSVERPDGSNFTLKIRSTKLEDSAMYFCASSEALSNQPQHFGDGTRLSIL.